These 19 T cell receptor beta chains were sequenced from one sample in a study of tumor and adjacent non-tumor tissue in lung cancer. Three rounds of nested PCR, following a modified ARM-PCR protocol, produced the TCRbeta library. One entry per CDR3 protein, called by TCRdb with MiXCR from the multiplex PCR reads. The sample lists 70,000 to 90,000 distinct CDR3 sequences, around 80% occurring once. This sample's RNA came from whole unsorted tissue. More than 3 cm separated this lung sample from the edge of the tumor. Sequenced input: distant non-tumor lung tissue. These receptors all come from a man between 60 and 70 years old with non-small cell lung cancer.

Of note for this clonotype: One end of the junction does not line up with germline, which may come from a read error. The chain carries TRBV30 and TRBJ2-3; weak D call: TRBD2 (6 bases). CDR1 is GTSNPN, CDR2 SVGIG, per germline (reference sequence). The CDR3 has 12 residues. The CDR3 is CAWRGQGDKQYF. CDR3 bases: TGTGCGTGGAGGGGTCAGGGAGATAAGCAGTATTTT.

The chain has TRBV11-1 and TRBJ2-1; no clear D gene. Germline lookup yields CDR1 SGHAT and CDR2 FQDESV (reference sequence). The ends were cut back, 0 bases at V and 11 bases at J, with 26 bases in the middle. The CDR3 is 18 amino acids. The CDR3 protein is CASSLAQFFAGQIPQQFF. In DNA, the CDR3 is TGTGCCAGCAGCTTAGCGCAATTCTTTGCTGGGCAGATCCCCCAGCAGTTCTTC.

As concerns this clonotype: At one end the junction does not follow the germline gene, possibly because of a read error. Here the CDR3 reads CNVGEDMATGELFF. The CDR3 nucleotides are TGCAACGTTGGTGAGGACATGGCCACCGGGGAGCTGTTTTTT. J is TRBJ2-2 and V is TRBV29-1, with D perhaps TRBD1 (5 bases). Germline CDR1 reads SQVTM; CDR2 reads ANQGSEA. The CDR3 length is 14 residues.

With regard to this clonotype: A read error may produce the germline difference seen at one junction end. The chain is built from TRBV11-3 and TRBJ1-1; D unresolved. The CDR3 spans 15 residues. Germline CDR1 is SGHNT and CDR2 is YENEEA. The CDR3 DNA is TGTGCCAGCACCTTCGCCGACACGGTCGGCACTGAAACTTTCTTT. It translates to CASTFADTVGTETFF.

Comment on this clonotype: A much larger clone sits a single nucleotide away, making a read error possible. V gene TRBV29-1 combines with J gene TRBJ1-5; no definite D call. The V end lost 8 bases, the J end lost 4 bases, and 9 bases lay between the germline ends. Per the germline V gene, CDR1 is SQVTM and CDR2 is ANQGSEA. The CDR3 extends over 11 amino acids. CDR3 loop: CSTQENQPQHF. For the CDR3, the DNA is TGCAGCACCCAGGAAAATCAGCCCCAGCATTTT.

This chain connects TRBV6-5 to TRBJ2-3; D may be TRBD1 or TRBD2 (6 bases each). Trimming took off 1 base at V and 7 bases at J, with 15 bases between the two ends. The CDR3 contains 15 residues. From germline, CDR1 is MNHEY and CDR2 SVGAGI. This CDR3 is CASSYYPGGRNTQYF. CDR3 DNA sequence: TGTGCCAGCAGTTACTACCCTGGGGGGCGGAATACGCAGTATTTT.

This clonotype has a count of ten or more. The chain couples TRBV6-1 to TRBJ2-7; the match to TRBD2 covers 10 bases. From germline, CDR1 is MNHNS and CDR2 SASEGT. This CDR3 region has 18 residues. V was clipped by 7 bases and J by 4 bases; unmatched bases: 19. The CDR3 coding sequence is TGTGCCAGCACCATAAAGGGAATCGGGACTAGCGCAGTTTACGAGCAGTACTTC. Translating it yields CASTIKGIGTSAVYEQYF.

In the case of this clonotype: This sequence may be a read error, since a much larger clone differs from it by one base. This chain's CDR3 is CVSNKPGQFYNEQFF. The CDR3 coding sequence is TGTGTCAGCAACAAACCGGGACAGTTCTACAATGAGCAGTTCTTC. This chain connects TRBV6-2 or TRBV6-3 to TRBJ2-1; 7 nucleotides match TRBD1. The CDR3 length is 15 residues. From germline, CDR1 is MNHEY and CDR2 SVGEGT.

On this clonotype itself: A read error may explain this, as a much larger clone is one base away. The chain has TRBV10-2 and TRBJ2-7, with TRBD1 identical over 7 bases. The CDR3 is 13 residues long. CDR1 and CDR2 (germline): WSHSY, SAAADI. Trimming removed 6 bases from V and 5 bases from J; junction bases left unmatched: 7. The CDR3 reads CASSGQAKNEQYF. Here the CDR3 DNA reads TGCGCCAGCAGCGGACAGGCTAAGAACGAGCAGTACTTC.

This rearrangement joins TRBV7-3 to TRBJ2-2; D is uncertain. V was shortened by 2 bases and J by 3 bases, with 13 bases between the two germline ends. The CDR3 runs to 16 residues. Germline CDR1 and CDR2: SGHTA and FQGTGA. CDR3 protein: CASSLVGGWDTGELFF. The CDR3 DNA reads TGTGCCAGCAGCTTAGTGGGCGGATGGGACACCGGGGAGCTGTTTTTT.

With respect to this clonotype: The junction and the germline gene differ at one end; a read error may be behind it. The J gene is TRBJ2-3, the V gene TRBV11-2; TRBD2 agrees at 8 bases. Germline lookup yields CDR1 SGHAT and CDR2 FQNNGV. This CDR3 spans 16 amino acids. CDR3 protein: CTRSRIAGSSTDTQYF. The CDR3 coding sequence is TGTACCAGGAGCCGTATAGCGGGATCAAGCACAGATACGCAGTATTTT.

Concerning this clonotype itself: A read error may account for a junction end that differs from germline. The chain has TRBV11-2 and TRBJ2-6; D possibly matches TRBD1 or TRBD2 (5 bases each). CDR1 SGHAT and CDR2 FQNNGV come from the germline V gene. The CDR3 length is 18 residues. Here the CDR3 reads CASSPTSRGASGANLLTF. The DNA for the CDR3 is TGTGCCAGCAGTCCAACTAGTAGGGGAGCCAGTGGGGCCAACCTCCTGACTTTC.

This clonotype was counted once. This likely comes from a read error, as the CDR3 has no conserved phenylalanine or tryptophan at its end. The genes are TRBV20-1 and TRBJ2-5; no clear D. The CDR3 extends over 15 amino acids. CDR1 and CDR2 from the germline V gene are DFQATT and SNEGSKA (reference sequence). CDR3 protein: CNARVSARSEETQYL. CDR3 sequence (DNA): TGCAATGCTAGAGTGTCGGCCCGCTCGGAGGAGACCCAGTACCTC.

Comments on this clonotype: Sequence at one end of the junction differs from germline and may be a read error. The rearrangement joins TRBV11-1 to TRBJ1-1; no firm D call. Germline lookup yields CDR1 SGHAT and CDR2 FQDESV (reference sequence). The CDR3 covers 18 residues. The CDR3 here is CASSLTPNLYDRNTEAFF. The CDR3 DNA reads TGTGCCAGCAGCTTAACACCGAATCTGTATGATCGGAACACTGAGGCTTTCTTT.

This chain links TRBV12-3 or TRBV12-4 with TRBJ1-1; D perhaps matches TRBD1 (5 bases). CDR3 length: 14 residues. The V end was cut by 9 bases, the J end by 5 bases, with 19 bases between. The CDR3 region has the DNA TGTGCCAGTACTATAGGGGAGGGCTGGACTGAAGCTTTCTTT. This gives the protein CASTIGEGWTEAFF.

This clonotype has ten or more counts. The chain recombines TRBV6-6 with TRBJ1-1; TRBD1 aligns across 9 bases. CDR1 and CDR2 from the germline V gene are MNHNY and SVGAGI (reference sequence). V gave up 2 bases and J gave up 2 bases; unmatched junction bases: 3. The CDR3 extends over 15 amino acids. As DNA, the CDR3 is TGTGCCAGCAGTTACCCGGGACAGGGTAACACTGAAGCTTTCTTT. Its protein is CASSYPGQGNTEAFF.

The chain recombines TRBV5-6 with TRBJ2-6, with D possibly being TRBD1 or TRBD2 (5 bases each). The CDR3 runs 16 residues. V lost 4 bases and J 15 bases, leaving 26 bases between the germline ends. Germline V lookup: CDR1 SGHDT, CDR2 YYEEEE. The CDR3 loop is CASSDGLYSGANALTF. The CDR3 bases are TGTGCCAGCAGCGACGGACTGTACTCTGGGGCCAATGCCCTGACTTTC.

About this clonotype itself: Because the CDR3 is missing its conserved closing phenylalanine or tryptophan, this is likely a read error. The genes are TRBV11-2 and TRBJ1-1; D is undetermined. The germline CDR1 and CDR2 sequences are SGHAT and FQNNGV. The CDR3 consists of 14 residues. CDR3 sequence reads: CASSLAGSGTEAFL. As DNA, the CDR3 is TGCGCCAGCAGCTTAGCCGGGAGTGGCACTGAAGCTTTCCTT.

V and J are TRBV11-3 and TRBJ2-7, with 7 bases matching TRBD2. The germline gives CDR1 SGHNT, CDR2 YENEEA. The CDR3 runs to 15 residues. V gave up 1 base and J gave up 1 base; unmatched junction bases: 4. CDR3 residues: CASSLVGGKSYEQYF. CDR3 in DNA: TGTGCCAGCAGCTTAGTGGGGGGGAAGTCCTACGAGCAGTACTTC.